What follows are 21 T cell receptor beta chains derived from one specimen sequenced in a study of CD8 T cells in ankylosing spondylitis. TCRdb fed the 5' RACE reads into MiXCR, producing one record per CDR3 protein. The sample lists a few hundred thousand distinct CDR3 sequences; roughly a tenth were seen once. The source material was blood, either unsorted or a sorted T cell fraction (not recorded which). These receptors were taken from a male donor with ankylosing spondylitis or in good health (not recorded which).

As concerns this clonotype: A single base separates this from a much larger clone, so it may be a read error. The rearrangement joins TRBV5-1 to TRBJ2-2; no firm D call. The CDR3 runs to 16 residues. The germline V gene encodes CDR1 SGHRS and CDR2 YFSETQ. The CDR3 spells CAGSSSSAANTGELFF. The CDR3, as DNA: TGCGCCGGCAGCTCGTCATCGGCAGCGAACACCGGGGAGCTGTTTTTT. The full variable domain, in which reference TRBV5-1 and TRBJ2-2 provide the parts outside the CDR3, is KAGVTQTPRYLIKTRGQQVTLSCSPISGHRSVSWYQQTPGQGLQFLFEYFSETQRNKGNFPGRFSGRQFSNSRSEMNVSTLELGDSALYLCAGSSSSAANTGELFFGEGSRLTVL.

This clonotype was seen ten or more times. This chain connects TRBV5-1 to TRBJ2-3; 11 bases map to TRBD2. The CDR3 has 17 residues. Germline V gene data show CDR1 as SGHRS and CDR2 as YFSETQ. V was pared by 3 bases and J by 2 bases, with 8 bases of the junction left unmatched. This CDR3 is CASSSGTLAGDTDTQYF. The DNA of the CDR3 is TGCGCCAGCAGCTCGGGGACACTAGCGGGGGACACAGATACGCAGTATTTT.

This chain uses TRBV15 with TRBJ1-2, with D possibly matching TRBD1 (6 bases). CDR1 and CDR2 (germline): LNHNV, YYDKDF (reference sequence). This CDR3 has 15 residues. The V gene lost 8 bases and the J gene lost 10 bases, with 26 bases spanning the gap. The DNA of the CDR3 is TGTGCCACCGGGGGGGGACACAGGGTTTCGGAATTCTACACCTTC. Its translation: CATGGGHRVSEFYTF.

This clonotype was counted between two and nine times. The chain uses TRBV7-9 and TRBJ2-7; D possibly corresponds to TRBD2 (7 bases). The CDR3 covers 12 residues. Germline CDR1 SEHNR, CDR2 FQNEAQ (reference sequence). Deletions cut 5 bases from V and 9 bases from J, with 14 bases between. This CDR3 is CASSPSGGGQYF. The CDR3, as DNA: TGTGCCAGCAGCCCCTCGGGGGGCGGGCAGTACTTC.

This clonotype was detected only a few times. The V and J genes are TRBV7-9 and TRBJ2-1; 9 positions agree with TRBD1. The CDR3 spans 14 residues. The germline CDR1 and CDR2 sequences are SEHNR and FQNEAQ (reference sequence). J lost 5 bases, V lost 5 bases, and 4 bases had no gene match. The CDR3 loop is CASSPQGAHNEQFF. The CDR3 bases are TGTGCCAGCAGCCCACAGGGGGCCCACAATGAGCAGTTCTTC.

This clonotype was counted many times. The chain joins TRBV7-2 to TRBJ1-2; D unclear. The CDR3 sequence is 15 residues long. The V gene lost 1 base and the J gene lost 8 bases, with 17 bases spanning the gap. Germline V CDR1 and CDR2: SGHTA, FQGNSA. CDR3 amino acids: CASSLEGSLTRGYTF. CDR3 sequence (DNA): TGTGCCAGCAGCTTAGAAGGCAGCTTAACTAGAGGCTACACCTTC.

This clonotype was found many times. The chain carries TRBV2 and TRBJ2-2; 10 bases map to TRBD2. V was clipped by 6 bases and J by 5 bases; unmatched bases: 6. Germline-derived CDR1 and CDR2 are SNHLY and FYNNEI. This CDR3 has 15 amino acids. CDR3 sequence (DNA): TGTGCCAGCAGGATAGAGCGGGGGGGTACCGGGGAGCTGTTTTTT. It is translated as CASRIERGGTGELFF.

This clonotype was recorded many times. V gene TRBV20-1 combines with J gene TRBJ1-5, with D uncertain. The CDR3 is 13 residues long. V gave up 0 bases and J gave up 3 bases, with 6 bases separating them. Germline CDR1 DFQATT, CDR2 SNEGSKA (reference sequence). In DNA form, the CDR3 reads TGCAGTGCTAGAGACCAGCCCAATCAGCCCCAGCATTTT. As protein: CSARDQPNQPQHF.

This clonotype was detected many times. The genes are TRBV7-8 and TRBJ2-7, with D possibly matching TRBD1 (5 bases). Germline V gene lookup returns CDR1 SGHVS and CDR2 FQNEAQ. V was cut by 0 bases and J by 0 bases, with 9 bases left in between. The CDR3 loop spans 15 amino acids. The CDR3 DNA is TGTGCCAGCAGCTTAGCTCAGGGCTACTCCTACGAGCAGTACTTC. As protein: CASSLAQGYSYEQYF.

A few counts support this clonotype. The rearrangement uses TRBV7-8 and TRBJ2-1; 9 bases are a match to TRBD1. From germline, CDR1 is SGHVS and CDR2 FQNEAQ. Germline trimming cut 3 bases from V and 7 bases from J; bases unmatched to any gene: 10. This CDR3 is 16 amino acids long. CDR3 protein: CASSFLSDRGNNEQFF. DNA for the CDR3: TGTGCCAGCAGCTTTCTTTCTGACAGGGGGAATAATGAGCAGTTCTTC.

The CDR3 coding sequence is TGTGCCAGTAGTGGCGGGGAGATGGAGACCCAGTACTTC. It translates to CASSGGEMETQYF. The chain joins TRBV19 to TRBJ2-5, with D possibly matching TRBD2 (6 bases). V was cut by 5 bases and J by 5 bases, with 12 bases left in between. Looked up from germline, CDR1 is LNHDA and CDR2 is SQIVND (reference sequence). CDR3 length: 13 residues.

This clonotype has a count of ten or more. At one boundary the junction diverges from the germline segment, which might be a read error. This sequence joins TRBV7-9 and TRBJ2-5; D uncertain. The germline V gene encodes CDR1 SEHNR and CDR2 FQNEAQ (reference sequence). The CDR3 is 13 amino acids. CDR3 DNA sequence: TGTGCCAGCAGATTAGACACAGAAGAGACCCAGTACTTC. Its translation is CASRLDTEETQYF.

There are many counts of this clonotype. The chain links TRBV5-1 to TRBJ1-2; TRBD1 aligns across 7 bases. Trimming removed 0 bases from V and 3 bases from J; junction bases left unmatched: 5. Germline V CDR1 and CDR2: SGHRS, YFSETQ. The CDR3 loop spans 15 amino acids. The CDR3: CASSLVLGGDYGYTF. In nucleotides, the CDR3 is TGCGCCAGCAGCTTGGTTTTAGGGGGCGACTATGGCTACACCTTC.

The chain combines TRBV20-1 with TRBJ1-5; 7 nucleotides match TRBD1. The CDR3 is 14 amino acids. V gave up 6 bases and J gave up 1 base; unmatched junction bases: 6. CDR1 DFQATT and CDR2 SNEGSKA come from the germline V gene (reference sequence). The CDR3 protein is CSAAGGTSNQPQHF. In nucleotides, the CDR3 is TGCAGTGCCGCAGGGGGGACGAGCAATCAGCCCCAGCATTTT.

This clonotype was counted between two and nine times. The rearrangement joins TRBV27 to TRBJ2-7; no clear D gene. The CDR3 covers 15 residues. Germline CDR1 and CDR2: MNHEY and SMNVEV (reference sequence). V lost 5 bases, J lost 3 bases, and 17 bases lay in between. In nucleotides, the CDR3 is TGTGCCAGCAGTACCTTAGTGGCGAGAGACTACGAGCAGTACTTC. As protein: CASSTLVARDYEQYF.

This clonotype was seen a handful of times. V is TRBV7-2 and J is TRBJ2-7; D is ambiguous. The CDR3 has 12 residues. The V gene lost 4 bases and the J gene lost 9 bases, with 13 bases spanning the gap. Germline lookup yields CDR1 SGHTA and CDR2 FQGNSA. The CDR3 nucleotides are TGTGCCAGCAGCTGGAACGGTGGTGGGCAGTACTTC. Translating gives CASSWNGGGQYF.

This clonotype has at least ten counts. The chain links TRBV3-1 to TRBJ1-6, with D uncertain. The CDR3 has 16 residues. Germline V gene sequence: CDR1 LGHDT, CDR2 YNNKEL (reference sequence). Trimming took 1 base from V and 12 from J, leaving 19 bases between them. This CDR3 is CASSQVIGIIPKPLHF. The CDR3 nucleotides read TGTGCCAGCAGCCAAGTGATAGGCATAATCCCCAAACCCCTCCACTTT.

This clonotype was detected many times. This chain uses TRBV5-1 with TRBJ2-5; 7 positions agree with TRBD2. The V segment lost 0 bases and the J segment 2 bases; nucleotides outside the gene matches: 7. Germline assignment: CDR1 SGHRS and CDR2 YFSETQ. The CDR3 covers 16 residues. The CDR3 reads CASSLAVGGTQETQYF. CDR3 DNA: TGCGCCAGCAGCTTGGCGGTGGGGGGGACTCAAGAGACCCAGTACTTC.

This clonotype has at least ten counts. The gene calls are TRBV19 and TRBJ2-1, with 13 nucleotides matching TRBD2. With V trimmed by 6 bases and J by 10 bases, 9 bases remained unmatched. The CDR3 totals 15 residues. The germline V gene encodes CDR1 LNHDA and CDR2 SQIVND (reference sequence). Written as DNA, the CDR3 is TGTGCCAGTAGAGAACTAGCGGGGGGGCTAGGAGAGCAGTTCTTC. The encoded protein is CASRELAGGLGEQFF.

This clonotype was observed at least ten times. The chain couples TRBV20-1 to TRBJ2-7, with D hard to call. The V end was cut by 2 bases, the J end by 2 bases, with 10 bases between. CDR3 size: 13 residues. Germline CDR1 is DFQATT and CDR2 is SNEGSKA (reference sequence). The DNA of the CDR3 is TGCAGTGCTAGACAAGGACCGACCTACGAGCAGTACTTC. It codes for CSARQGPTYEQYF.

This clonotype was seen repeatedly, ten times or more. The CDR3 protein is CASSAGPSSGNTIYF. CDR3 DNA: TGTGCCAGCAGCGCGGGACCGAGCTCTGGAAACACCATATATTTT. The J gene is TRBJ1-3, the V gene TRBV7-2; possible D gene TRBD1, 5 bases. The CDR3 covers 15 residues. Germline-derived CDR1 and CDR2 are SGHTA and FQGNSA. Trimming left V 5 bases short and J 0 bases short, with 11 bases between. Using reference TRBV7-2 and TRBJ1-3 for the parts outside the CDR3, the full variable domain is GAGVSQSPSNKVTEKGKDVELRCDPISGHTALYWYRQSLGQGLEFLIYFQGNSAPDKSGLPSDRFSAERTGGSVSTLTIQRTQQEDSAVYLCASSAGPSSGNTIYFGEGSWLTVV.